A single T cell receptor beta chain is shown here with its context. Patients at the Seattle site were enrolled during active infection and followed longitudinally. The table came from immunoSEQ multiplex PCR; TCRdb's copy has only in-frame clones and leaves some out. The table shows 250,000 or so clones, with about 90% occurring only once. The data originate from a study of blood T cell repertoires in COVID-19. The V gene's germline CDR1 is MNHEY and CDR2 SVGAGI. The CDR3 is 15 residues long. V was pared by 2 bases and J by 10 bases, with 15 bases between. This TCR derives from a man aged 25-40 years with COVID-19, enrolled during active disease. The chain has TRBV6-5 and TRBJ1-6; D possibly corresponds to TRBD1 (6 bases). What was sequenced was peripheral blood. CDR3 sequence reads: CASSYEGRGRSPLHF. As DNA, the CDR3 is TGTGCCAGCAGTTACGAGGGCAGGGGACGATCACCCCTCCACTTT.